This note documents a single TCR beta chain sequence. Mismatch with germline at one junction end may stem from a read error. This sample is drawn from a study of blood T cell repertoires in COVID-19. Looking at the study overall: Sites in the United States, Italy and Spain provided acute and convalescent COVID-19 samples.

The germline gives CDR1 SSHAT, CDR2 FNYEAQ (reference sequence). CDR3 length: 12 amino acids. The repertoire was sequenced with immunoSEQ multiplex PCR; TCRdb's copy has only in-frame clones and lacks some. The sample has around 230,000 clones, roughly four fifths seen once. The specimen sequenced was peripheral blood. The clonotype originates from a woman between 55 and 75 years old with active or convalescent COVID-19. The chain employs TRBV7-7 and TRBJ2-1; D gene ambiguous. Written as DNA, the CDR3 is TGTGCTAGCAGCTCCAACGGTCTGGAGCTGTTCTTC. Translated: CASSSNGLELFF.